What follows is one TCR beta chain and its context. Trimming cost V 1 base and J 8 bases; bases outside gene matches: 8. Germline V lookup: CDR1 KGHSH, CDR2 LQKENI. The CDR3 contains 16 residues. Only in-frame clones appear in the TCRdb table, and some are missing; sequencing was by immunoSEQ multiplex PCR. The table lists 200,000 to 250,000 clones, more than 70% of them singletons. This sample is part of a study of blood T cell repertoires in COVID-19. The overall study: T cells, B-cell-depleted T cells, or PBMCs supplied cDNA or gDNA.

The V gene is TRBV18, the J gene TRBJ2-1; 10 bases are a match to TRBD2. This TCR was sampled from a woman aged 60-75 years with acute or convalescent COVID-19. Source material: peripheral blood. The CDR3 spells CASSPLTSGDIDEQFF. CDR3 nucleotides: TGTGCCAGCTCACCACTCACTAGCGGGGACATCGATGAGCAGTTCTTC.